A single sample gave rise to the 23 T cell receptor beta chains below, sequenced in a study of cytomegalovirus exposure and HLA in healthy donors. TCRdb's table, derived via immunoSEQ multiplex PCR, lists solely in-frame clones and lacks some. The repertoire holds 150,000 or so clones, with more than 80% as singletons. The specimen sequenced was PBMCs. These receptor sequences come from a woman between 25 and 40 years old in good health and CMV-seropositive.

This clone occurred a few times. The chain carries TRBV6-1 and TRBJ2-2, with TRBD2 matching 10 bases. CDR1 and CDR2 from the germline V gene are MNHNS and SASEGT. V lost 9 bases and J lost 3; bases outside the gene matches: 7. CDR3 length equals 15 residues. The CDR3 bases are TGTGCCAGTACTAAGCTAGCGGGAGACACCGGGGAGCTGTTTTTT. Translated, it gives CASTKLAGDTGELFF.

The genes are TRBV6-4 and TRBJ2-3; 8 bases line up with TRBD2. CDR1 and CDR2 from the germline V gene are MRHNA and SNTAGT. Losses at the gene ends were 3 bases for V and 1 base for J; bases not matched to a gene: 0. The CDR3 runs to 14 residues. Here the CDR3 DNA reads TGTGCCAGCAGTGAAGCGGGGGGCACAGATACGCAGTATTTT. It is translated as CASSEAGGTDTQYF.

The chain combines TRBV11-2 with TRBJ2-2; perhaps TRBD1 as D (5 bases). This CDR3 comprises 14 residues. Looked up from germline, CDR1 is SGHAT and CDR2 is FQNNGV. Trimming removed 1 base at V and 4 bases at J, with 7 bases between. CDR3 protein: CASSLARATGELFF. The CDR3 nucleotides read TGTGCCAGCAGCTTAGCCAGGGCCACCGGGGAGCTGTTTTTT.

The CDR3 sequence: CASSHFTGSGELFF. For the CDR3, the DNA is TGCGCCAGCAGCCACTTCACAGGGTCCGGGGAGCTGTTTTTT. This chain connects TRBV4-1 to TRBJ2-2; D is perhaps TRBD1 (6 bases). V was trimmed by 3 bases and J by 6 bases, leaving 11 bases between them. Germline CDR1 reads MGHRA; CDR2 reads YSYEKL. The CDR3 covers 14 residues.

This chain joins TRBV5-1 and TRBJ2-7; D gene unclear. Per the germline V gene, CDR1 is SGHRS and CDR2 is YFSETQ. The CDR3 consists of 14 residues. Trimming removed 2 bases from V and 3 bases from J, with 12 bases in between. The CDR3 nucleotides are TGCGCCAGCAGCTTCCTCGGGTCGGTCTACGAGCAGTACTTC. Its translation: CASSFLGSVYEQYF.

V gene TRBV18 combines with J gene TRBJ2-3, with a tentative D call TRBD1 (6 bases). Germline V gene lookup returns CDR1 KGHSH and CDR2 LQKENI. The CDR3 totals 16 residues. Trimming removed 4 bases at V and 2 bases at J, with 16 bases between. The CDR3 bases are TGTGCCAGCTCACAGAATCGACAGGCTGACACAGATACGCAGTATTTT. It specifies CASSQNRQADTDTQYF.

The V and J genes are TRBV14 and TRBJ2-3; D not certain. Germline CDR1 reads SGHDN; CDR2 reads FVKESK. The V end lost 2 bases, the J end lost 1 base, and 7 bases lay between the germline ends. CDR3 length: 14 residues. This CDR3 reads CASSQSLRTDTQYF. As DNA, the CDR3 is TGTGCCAGCAGCCAATCCCTCCGCACAGATACGCAGTATTTT.

DNA of the CDR3: TGTGCCAGCAGTTACGGGGGGGGGCGCACAGATACGCAGTATTTT. Protein product: CASSYGGGRTDTQYF. This chain uses TRBV6-6 with TRBJ2-3; perhaps TRBD2 as D (7 bases). Germline V CDR1 and CDR2: MNHNY, SVGAGI (reference sequence). Between the trimmed V and J ends, which lost 2 bases and 1 base, there was a span of 10 bases. The CDR3 runs 15 residues.

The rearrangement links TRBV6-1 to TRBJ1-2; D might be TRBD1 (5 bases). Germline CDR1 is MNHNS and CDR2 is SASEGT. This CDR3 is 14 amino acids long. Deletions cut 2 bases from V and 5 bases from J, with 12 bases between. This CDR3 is CASSEPRANYGYTF. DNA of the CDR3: TGTGCCAGCAGTGAACCCAGGGCCAATTATGGCTACACCTTC.

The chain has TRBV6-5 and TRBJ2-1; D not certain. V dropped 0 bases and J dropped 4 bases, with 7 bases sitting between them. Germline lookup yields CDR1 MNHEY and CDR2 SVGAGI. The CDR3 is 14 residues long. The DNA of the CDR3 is TGTGCCAGCAGTTACTCCGAGGCATACAATGAGCAGTTCTTC. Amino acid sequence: CASSYSEAYNEQFF.

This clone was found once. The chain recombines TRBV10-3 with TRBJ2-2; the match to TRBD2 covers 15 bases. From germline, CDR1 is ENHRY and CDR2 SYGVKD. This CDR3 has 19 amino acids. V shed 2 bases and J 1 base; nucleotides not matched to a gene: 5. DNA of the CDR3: TGTGCCATCAGTGAGCTCGGGACTAGCGGGGGGATGAACACCGGGGAGCTGTTTTTT. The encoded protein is CAISELGTSGGMNTGELFF.

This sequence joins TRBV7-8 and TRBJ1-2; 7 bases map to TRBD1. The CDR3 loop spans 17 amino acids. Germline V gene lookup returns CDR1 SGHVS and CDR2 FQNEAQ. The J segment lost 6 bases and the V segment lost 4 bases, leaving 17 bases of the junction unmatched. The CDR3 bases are TGTGCCAGCAGCTCTCTTATTTTACCGACAGGGCCGGATGGCTACACCTTC. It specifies CASSSLILPTGPDGYTF. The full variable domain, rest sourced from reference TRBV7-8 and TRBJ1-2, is GAGVSQSPRYKVAKRGQDVALRCDPISGHVSLFWYQQALGQGPEFLTYFQNEAQLDKSGLPSDRFFAERPEGSVSTLKIQRTQQEDSAVYLCASSSLILPTGPDGYTFGSGTRLTVV.

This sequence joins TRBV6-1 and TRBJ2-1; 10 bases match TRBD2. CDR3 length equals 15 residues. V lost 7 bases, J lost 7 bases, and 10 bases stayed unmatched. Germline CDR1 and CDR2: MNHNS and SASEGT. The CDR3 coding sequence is TGTGCCAGCACTATTTTAGCGGGAGGTTTAAATGAGCAGTTCTTC. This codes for CASTILAGGLNEQFF.

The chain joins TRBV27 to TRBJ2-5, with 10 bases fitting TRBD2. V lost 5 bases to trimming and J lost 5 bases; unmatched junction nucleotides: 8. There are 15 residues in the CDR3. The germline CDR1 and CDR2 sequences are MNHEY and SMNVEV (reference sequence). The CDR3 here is CASSGPAGGVETQYF. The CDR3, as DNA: TGTGCCAGCAGTGGCCCAGCGGGAGGGGTCGAGACCCAGTACTTC.

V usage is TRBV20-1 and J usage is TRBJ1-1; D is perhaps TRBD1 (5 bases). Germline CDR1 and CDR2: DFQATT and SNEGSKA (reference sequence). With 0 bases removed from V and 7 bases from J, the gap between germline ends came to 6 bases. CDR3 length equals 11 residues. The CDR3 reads CSARDQGEAFF. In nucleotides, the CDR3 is TGCAGTGCTAGAGATCAGGGTGAAGCTTTCTTT.

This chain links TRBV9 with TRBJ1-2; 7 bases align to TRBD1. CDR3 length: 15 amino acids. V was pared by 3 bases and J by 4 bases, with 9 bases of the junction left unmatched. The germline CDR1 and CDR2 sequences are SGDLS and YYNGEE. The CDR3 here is CASSDEGARIYGYTF. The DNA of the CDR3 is TGTGCCAGCAGCGATGAGGGGGCGAGGATCTATGGCTACACCTTC.

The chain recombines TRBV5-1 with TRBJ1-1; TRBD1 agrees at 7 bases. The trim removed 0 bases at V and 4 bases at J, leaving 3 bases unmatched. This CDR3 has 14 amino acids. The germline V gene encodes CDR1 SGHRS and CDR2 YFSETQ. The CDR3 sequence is CASSLEGAATEAFF. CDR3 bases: TGCGCCAGCAGCTTGGAGGGGGCGGCCACTGAAGCTTTCTTT.

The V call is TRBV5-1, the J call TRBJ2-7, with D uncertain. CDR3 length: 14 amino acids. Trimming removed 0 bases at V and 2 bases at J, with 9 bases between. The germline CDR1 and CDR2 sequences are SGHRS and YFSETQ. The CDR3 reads CASSLAAGPYEQYF. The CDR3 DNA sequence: TGCGCCAGCAGCTTGGCCGCAGGCCCCTACGAGCAGTACTTC.

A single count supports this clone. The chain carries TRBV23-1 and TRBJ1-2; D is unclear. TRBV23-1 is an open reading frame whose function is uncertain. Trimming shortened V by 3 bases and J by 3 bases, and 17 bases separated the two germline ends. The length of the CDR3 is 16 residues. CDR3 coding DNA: TGCGCCAGCAGTCAGGAGTCACCGGGCGGGGACTATGGCTACACCTTC. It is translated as CASSQESPGGDYGYTF.

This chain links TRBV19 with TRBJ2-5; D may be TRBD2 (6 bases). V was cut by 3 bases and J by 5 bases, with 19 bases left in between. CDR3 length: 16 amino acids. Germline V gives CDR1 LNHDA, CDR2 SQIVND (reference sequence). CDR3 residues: CASSIVVPGAGETQYF. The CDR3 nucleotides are TGTGCCAGTAGTATCGTCGTACCGGGAGCCGGGGAGACCCAGTACTTC.

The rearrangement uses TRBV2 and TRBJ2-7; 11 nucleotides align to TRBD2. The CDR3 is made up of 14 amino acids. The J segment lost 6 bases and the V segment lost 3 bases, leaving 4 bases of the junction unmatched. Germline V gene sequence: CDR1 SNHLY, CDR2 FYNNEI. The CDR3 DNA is TGTGCCAGCAGTGAGACACTAGCGGGAGTCGAGCAGTACTTC. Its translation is CASSETLAGVEQYF. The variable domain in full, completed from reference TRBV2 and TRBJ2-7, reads EPEVTQTPSHQVTQMGQEVILRCVPISNHLYFYWYRQILGQKVEFLVSFYNNEISEKSEIFDDQFSVERPDGSNFTLKIRSTKLEDSAMYFCASSETLAGVEQYFGPGTRLTVT.

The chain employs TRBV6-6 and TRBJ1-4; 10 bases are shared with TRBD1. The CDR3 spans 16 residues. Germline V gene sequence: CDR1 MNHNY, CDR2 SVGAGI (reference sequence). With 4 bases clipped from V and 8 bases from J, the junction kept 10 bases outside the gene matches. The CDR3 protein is CASSFPRDRGYEKLFF. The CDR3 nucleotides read TGTGCCAGCAGTTTTCCCCGGGACAGGGGATACGAAAAACTGTTTTTT.

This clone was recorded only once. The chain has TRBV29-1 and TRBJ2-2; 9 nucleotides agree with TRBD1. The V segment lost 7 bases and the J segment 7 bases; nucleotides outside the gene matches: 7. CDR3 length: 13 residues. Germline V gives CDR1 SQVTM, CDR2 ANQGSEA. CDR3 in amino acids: CSAPGQGDGELFF. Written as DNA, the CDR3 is TGCAGCGCACCGGGACAGGGTGACGGGGAGCTGTTTTTT.